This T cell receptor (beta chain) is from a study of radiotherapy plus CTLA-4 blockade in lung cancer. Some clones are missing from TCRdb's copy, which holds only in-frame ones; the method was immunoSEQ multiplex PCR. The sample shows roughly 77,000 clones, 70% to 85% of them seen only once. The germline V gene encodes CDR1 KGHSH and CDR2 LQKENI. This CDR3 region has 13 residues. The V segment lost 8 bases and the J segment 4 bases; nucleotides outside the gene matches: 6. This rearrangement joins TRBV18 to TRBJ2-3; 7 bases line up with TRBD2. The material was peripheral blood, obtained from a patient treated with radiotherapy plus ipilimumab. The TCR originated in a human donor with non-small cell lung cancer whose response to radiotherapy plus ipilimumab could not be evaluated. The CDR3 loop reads CASAERGSDTQYF. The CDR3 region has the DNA TGTGCCAGCGCCGAGCGGGGTTCAGATACGCAGTATTTT.